The entry that follows covers one TCR beta chain sequence. The antigen is not known. The data belong to a study of cytomegalovirus exposure and HLA in healthy donors. With 60 Vbeta and 13 Jbeta primers, the PCR was carried out. Using immunoSEQ multiplex PCR, the repertoire was profiled, and TCRdb retains in-frame clones only, with some absent. In total, the table holds about 150,000 clones. Findings and caveats of the study: Among TCR beta chains of equal frequency, HLA-associated ones were more clonally expanded in a later analysis. Accurate prediction of HLA-A and HLA-B alleles (for most subjects) was reportedly achieved from TCR beta sequences.

Sequencing was carried out using PBMCs. The receptor's source is a woman aged 50 to 60 in good health and CMV-seronegative.

In DNA, the CDR3 is TGTGCCAGTAATACGCGGCGGGGGGGCCAAGATACGCAGTATTTT. It encodes CASNTRRGGQDTQYF. The chain uses TRBV19 and TRBJ2-3, with 9 bases matching TRBD2. The V segment lost 7 bases and the J segment 5 bases; nucleotides outside the gene matches: 10. The CDR3 totals 15 residues. Germline-derived CDR1 and CDR2 are LNHDA and SQIVND (reference sequence).